Reported below is one T cell receptor beta chain. Its antigen specificity is not known. This likely comes from a read error, as the CDR3 has no conserved phenylalanine or tryptophan at its end. Total RNA and DNA were co-extracted without cell sorting from about 19-30 mg of bulk tissue using the AllPrep DNA/RNA mini kit. Surgical resection was performed in China between 2015 and 2016 on about 5 patients with histopathologically diagnosed primary liver carcinoma. Patients had chronic HBV infection and were treatment-naive at sampling. Pieces of fresh tumor and adjacent tissue were cut in half, with one half kept in RNAlater at -80 degrees C and the other half sent for histology. The data are from a study of tumor-infiltrating lymphocytes in primary liver carcinoma (TCRdb year 2017). Background for the entire study: Of the five patients (three men and two women, aged 30 to 69 years), four had hepatocellular carcinoma and one had combined HCC and intrahepatic cholangiocarcinoma. Tumors of the five patients were stage T1-T3 N0M0 with maximum diameters of about 4 to 10 cm. Roughly 3.5 to 8 million productive TCRbeta reads were obtained per sample, and no significant difference in read depth was found between tissue types. The study combined TCRbeta repertoire sequencing, expression microarrays and whole-exome sequencing across five regions of each liver tumor, with adjacent normal tissue and blood. A total of some 35 specimens from 5 patients went through TCRbeta repertoire sequencing, namely 25 tumor regions, 5 adjacent noncancerous liver tissues and 5 peripheral blood samples. Technical replicate repertoires showed high reproducibility, with mean shared-clone rates approximately 0.87 and correlation coefficients above 0.95.

The paper's findings and limits, for the study overall: Because the samples were bulk and unsorted, CD4+ and CD8+ T cell repertoires could not be compared. The study included only five or six patients, and the authors note findings should be validated in a larger study. The top 250 clones made up a significantly larger repertoire fraction in tumors than in blood (p = 0.039). Only the TCR beta chain was sequenced, which likely underestimates true repertoire diversity because unpaired alpha chains were not captured. Repertoire overlap was found to be higher between tumor regions (mean roughly 36%) than between tumor-adjacent (roughly 17%) or tumor-blood (around 15%) pairs, consistent with antigen-driven expansion.

TCRbeta-specific cDNA was reverse-transcribed from around 0.45 ug total RNA using a constant-region primer and ProtoScript II reverse transcriptase. The TCRbeta libraries were prepared through three rounds of nested multiplex PCR following a slightly modified ARM-PCR procedure. Multiplex TRBV1-TRBV30 forward primers and a Cbeta reverse primer were used in the first two PCR rounds, each of which was run for around 10 cycles. Sample barcodes and Illumina adapters were added in a final 25-cycle PCR using Deep VentR polymerase. Before sequencing, amplicons between 200 and 500 bp were purified from gel using a QIAquick gel extraction kit. TCRbeta amplicons were sequenced on an Illumina HiSeq 2500 with 250-bp paired-end reads. The paper's processing steps were these. Reads were quality-trimmed with Trimmomatic v0.33, and paired reads were merged with FLASH v1.2.11 to recover full CDR3 sequences. V, D and J germline segments were assigned to the rearranged TCRbeta sequences by MiGEC v1.2.1b. Clonotype statistics, along with Shannon-Wiener diversity indices, were calculated using VDJtools v1.0.0. To cut down on sampling bias, every analysis after diversity analysis relied on just the 250 most abundant clonotypes from each sample. The public reads were reprocessed in TCRdb via fastp at Q25 and MiXCR, keeping in-frame beta chains. Each CDR3 protein appears once, grouped with its most common genes and DNA. These V and J calls derive from TCRdb rather than the authors' analysis. This sample is represented by around 79,000 distinct CDR3 sequences; roughly 69% of them were singletons. The ten largest clones add up to around 24% of the sample.

Based on the germline V gene, the CDR1 and CDR2 sequences are MNHNS and SASEGT. With termini counted, the CDR3 has 16 amino acids. The read is trimmed to its CDR3 DNA, 48 bases read in frame from base 1. The receptor chain draws on TRBV6-1 and TRBJ2-6; the D gene is perhaps TRBD2, from 5 matching bases. The sequence derives from a man aged 40-49 years with primary liver carcinoma and hepatitis B virus infection. Sequencing input: tumor-adjacent normal liver tissue. The nucleotide sequence reads as follows: TGTACCAGCAGTGAAGGGAGAGGCTCTGGGGCCAACGTCCTGACTTAC. It translates as CTSSEGRGSGANVLTY.